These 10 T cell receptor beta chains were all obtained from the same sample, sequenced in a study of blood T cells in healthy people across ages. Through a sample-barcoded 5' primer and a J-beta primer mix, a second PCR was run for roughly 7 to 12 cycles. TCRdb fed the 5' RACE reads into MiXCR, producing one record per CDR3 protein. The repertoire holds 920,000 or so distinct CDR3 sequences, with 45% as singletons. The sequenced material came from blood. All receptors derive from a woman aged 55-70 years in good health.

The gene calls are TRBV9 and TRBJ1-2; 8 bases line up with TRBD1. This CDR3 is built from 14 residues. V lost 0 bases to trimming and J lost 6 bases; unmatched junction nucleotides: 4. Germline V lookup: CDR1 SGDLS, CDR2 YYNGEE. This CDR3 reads CASSVGSRGHGYTF. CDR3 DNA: TGTGCCAGCAGCGTAGGGAGCAGGGGGCATGGCTACACCTTC.

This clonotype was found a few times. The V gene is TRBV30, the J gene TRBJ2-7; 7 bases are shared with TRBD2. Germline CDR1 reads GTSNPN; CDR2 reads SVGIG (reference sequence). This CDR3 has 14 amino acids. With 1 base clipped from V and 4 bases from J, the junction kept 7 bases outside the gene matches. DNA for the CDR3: TGTGCCTGGAGTGAGGTGGGGGAGGGGTACGAGCAGTACTTC. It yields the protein CAWSEVGEGYEQYF. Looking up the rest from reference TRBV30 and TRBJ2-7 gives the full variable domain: SQTIHQWPATLVQPVGSPLSLECTVEGTSNPNLYWYRQAAGRGLQLLFYSVGIGQISSEVPQNLSASRPQDRQFILSSKKLLLSDSGFYLCAWSEVGEGYEQYFGPGTRLTVT.

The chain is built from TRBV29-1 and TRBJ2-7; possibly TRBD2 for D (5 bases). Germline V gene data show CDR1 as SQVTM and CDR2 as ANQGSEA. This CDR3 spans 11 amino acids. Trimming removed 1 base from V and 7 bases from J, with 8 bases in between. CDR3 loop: CSVEARGEQYF. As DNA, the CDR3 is TGCAGCGTTGAAGCCCGGGGTGAGCAGTACTTC.

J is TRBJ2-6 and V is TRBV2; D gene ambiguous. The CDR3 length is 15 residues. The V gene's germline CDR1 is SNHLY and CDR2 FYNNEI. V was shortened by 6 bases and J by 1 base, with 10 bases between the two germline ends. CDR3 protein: CASRYIGSGANVLTF. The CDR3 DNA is TGTGCCAGCAGATATATTGGGTCTGGGGCCAACGTCCTGACTTTC.

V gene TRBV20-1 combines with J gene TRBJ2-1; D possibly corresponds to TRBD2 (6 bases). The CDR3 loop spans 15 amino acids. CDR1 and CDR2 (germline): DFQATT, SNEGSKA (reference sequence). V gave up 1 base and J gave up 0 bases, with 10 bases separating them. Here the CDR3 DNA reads TGCAGTGCTAGAGCCGAGCGGGTCTCCTACAATGAGCAGTTCTTC. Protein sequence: CSARAERVSYNEQFF.

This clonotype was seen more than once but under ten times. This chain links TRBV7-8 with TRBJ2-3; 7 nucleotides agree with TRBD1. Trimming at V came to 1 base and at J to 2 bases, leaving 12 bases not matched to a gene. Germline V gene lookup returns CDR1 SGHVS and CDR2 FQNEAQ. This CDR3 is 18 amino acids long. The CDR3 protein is CASSLEDYMTGPTDTQYF. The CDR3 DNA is TGTGCCAGCAGCTTAGAGGATTACATGACAGGGCCCACAGATACGCAGTATTTT.

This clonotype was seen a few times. The CDR3 DNA reads TGCAGTGCTATCGGGGGGGTTGGCTACACCTTC. Its translation: CSAIGGVGYTF. The chain recombines TRBV20-1 with TRBJ1-2; D is perhaps TRBD1 (5 bases). The CDR3 is 11 amino acids. Germline CDR1 reads DFQATT; CDR2 reads SNEGSKA (reference sequence). V was pared by 4 bases and J by 7 bases, with 10 bases between.

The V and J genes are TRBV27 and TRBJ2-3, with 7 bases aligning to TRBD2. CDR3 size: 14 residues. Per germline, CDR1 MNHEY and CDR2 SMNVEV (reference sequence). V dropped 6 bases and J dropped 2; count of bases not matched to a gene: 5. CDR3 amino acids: CASRMGLPTDTQYF. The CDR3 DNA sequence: TGTGCCAGCAGGATGGGACTACCCACAGATACGCAGTATTTT.

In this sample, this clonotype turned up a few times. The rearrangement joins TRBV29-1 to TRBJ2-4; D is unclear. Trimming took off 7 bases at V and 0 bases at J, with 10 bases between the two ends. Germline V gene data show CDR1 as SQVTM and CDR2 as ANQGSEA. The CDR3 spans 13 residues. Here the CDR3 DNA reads TGCAGCGGCGTGGTCCTAGCCAAAAACATTCAGTACTTC. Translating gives CSGVVLAKNIQYF.

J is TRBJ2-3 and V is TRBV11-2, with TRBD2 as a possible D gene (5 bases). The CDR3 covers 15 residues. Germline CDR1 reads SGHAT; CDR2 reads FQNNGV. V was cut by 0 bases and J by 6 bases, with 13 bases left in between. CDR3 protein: CASSLESSSSDTQYF. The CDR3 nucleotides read TGTGCCAGCAGCTTAGAATCGTCTAGCTCTGATACGCAGTATTTT. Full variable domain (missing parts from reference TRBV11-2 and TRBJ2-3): EAGVAQSPRYKIIEKRQSVAFWCNPISGHATLYWYQQILGQGPKLLIQFQNNGVVDDSQLPKDRFSAERLKGVDSTLKIQPAKLEDSAVYLCASSLESSSSDTQYFGPGTRLTVL.